One sample yielded the 23 T cell receptor beta chains listed below, sequenced in a study of blood T cell dynamics during melanoma immunotherapy. Indicated time point: week 3, after first cycle of checkpoint inhibitor. Libraries were prepared by immunoSEQ multiplex PCR; TCRdb keeps only in-frame clonotypes and omits some of them. The sample records roughly 30,000 clones, approximately 80% being singletons. Here the sequenced sample was blood, taken from a patient treated with checkpoint blockade. Source of these receptors: a human donor with melanoma.

V usage is TRBV28 and J usage is TRBJ2-7; 10 bases fit TRBD1. Per the germline V gene, CDR1 is MDHEN and CDR2 is SYDVKM. V trimming: 4 bases; J trimming: 7 bases; junction bases outside the gene matches: 10. The CDR3 covers 15 residues. The CDR3 sequence: CASSSLRDRGWEQYF. The CDR3 bases are TGTGCCAGCAGTTCCCTCCGGGACAGGGGATGGGAGCAGTACTTC.

The rearrangement joins TRBV6-6 to TRBJ1-2, with no clear D. The V and J ends lost 7 bases and 1 base respectively, with 10 bases between them. Germline V gene sequence: CDR1 MNHNY, CDR2 SVGAGI (reference sequence). The CDR3 runs to 13 residues. The CDR3 DNA sequence: TGTGCCAGCATACCGATGGATAACTATGGCTACACCTTC. Translation gives CASIPMDNYGYTF.

This chain uses TRBV5-6 with TRBJ2-3, with 10 bases aligning to TRBD1. This CDR3 spans 15 amino acids. Germline CDR1 is SGHDT and CDR2 is YYEEEE. V shed 5 bases and J 4 bases; nucleotides not matched to a gene: 7. For the CDR3, the DNA is TGTGCCAGCAGACCCCGGGACAGGGGTCCAGATACGCAGTATTTT. This codes for CASRPRDRGPDTQYF. The complete variable domain, with remaining parts taken from reference TRBV5-6 and TRBJ2-3, reads DAGVTQSPTHLIKTRGQQVTLRCSPKSGHDTVSWYQQALGQGPQFIFQYYEEEERQRGNFPDRFSGHQFPNYSSELNVNALLLGDSALYLCASRPRDRGPDTQYFGPGTRLTVL.

The chain uses TRBV4-2 and TRBJ2-3, with 7 nucleotides matching TRBD1. V gave up 4 bases and J gave up 2 bases; unmatched junction bases: 15. The germline gives CDR1 LGHNA, CDR2 YNFKEQ. There are 18 residues in the CDR3. The CDR3 spells CASSRKLLGTANTDTQYF. CDR3 coding DNA: TGTGCCAGCAGCCGAAAGCTCCTTGGGACAGCCAACACAGATACGCAGTATTTT.

This clone was counted only a few times. The chain uses TRBV11-2 and TRBJ1-1; 7 positions agree with TRBD1. The CDR3 covers 13 residues. CDR1 SGHAT and CDR2 FQNNGV come from the germline V gene. V was clipped by 5 bases and J by 6 bases; unmatched bases: 6. CDR3 sequence reads: CASSPRTGAEAFF. The CDR3 coding sequence is TGTGCCAGCAGCCCACGGACAGGCGCTGAAGCTTTCTTT.

The chain recombines TRBV7-2 with TRBJ2-6; D not certain. Germline CDR1 is SGHTA and CDR2 is FQGNSA. The V gene lost 5 bases and the J gene lost 1 base, with 6 bases spanning the gap. The CDR3 spans 14 residues. CDR3 protein: CASSENSGANVLTF. As DNA, the CDR3 is TGTGCCAGCAGCGAGAATTCTGGGGCCAACGTCCTGACTTTC.

This chain connects TRBV27 to TRBJ2-1; 11 bases align to TRBD2. The CDR3 is 15 amino acids. Germline lookup yields CDR1 MNHEY and CDR2 SMNVEV (reference sequence). V lost 0 bases, J lost 7 bases, and 2 bases stayed unmatched. The CDR3: CASSLSRTSGNEQFF. The DNA for the CDR3 is TGTGCCAGCAGTTTATCCCGGACTAGCGGGAATGAGCAGTTCTTC.

The CDR3 here is CASRPVGRTAQETQYF. The CDR3 DNA reads TGTGCCAGCAGGCCAGTGGGACGGACAGCTCAAGAGACCCAGTACTTC. The V call is TRBV11-2, the J call TRBJ2-5; the D gene is possibly TRBD1 (6 bases). CDR3 length: 16 residues. V was pared by 6 bases and J by 2 bases, with 19 bases between. Germline V gene data show CDR1 as SGHAT and CDR2 as FQNNGV.

The rearrangement joins TRBV19 to TRBJ2-3, with 12 bases matching TRBD2. V lost 1 base and J lost 6; bases outside the gene matches: 2. Germline CDR1 LNHDA, CDR2 SQIVND (reference sequence). This CDR3 comprises 15 residues. CDR3 in amino acids: CASSIASGRADTQYF. CDR3 nucleotides: TGTGCCAGTAGTATAGCTAGCGGGAGGGCGGATACGCAGTATTTT.

The sample holds one count of this clone. The CDR3 loop reads CASSSALAGGQDTQYF. Here the CDR3 DNA reads TGTGCCAGCAGCTCAGCCTTAGCGGGGGGGCAAGATACGCAGTATTTT. The chain links TRBV7-2 to TRBJ2-3, with 11 positions matching TRBD2. The germline gives CDR1 SGHTA, CDR2 FQGNSA. The CDR3 is 16 residues long. Trimming at V came to 4 bases and at J to 5 bases, leaving 8 bases not matched to a gene.

The V call is TRBV27, the J call TRBJ2-7; 10 nucleotides agree with TRBD1. The CDR3 consists of 15 residues. Trimming removed 5 bases from V and 4 bases from J; junction bases left unmatched: 8. From germline, CDR1 is MNHEY and CDR2 SMNVEV (reference sequence). In DNA form, the CDR3 reads TGTGCCAGCAGTCCCCTAGGACAGGGGGGATACGAGCAGTACTTC. It is translated as CASSPLGQGGYEQYF.

This clone was seen a few times. V usage is TRBV7-9 and J usage is TRBJ1-3, with D uncertain. The ends were cut back, 6 bases at V and 2 bases at J, with 14 bases in the middle. Germline loops: CDR1 SEHNR, CDR2 FQNEAQ (reference sequence). The CDR3 contains 15 residues. CDR3 sequence reads: CASRLGFTAGNTIYF. CDR3 coding DNA: TGTGCCAGCAGGCTTGGGTTTACTGCTGGAAACACCATATATTTT.

This clone occurred once. The chain recombines TRBV4-1 with TRBJ2-2; D ambiguous. The V end was cut by 0 bases, the J end by 5 bases, with 7 bases between. This CDR3 contains 14 residues. CDR1 is MGHRA and CDR2 is YSYEKL in the germline V gene. The CDR3 here is CASSQEGSTGELFF. The CDR3 region has the DNA TGCGCCAGCAGCCAAGAAGGAAGTACCGGGGAGCTGTTTTTT.

In this sample, this clone turned up a few times. The J gene is TRBJ1-4, the V gene TRBV5-4, with 9 positions matching TRBD1. The CDR3 is made up of 14 amino acids. V trimming: 4 bases; J trimming: 7 bases; junction bases outside the gene matches: 5. Germline lookup yields CDR1 SGHNT and CDR2 YYREEE (reference sequence). The CDR3 loop reads CASSVQGAGEKLFF. The DNA of the CDR3 is TGTGCCAGCAGCGTACAGGGGGCCGGTGAAAAACTGTTTTTT.

The genes are TRBV2 and TRBJ2-2, with a tentative D call TRBD1 (6 bases). Germline lookup yields CDR1 SNHLY and CDR2 FYNNEI. V gave up 1 base and J gave up 3 bases, with 9 bases separating them. The CDR3 is made up of 15 amino acids. For the CDR3, the DNA is TGTGCCAGCAGTGAAGACACAGGGTACACCGGGGAGCTGTTTTTT. Its translation: CASSEDTGYTGELFF.

This chain links TRBV28 with TRBJ1-5; tentatively, D is TRBD1 (5 bases). V dropped 3 bases and J dropped 4 bases, with 16 bases sitting between them. The CDR3 spans 16 residues. Germline V gives CDR1 MDHEN, CDR2 SYDVKM. CDR3 DNA: TGTGCCAGCAGTTTGGTAGGCAGGGTACGAAATCAGCCCCAGCATTTT. This translates into CASSLVGRVRNQPQHF.

The V and J genes are TRBV6-1 and TRBJ2-7; D is perhaps TRBD1 (6 bases). V lost 2 bases, J lost 0 bases, and 14 bases lay in between. The CDR3 runs to 16 residues. Germline CDR1 MNHNS, CDR2 SASEGT. The CDR3 is CASSEWGTTVSYEQYF. CDR3 nucleotides: TGTGCCAGCAGTGAATGGGGGACAACCGTCTCCTACGAGCAGTACTTC.

The chain recombines TRBV2 with TRBJ2-3; D is unclear. This CDR3 region has 11 residues. The V end was cut by 11 bases, the J end by 4 bases, with 10 bases between. Looked up from germline, CDR1 is SNHLY and CDR2 is FYNNEI. CDR3 bases: TGTGCCGGCCGCCAGGCAGATACGCAGTATTTT. Its protein is CAGRQADTQYF.

V usage is TRBV5-5 and J usage is TRBJ1-4; TRBD1 agrees at 8 bases. V dropped 2 bases and J dropped 0; count of bases not matched to a gene: 6. The CDR3 loop spans 17 amino acids. The germline gives CDR1 SGHKS, CDR2 YYEKEE (reference sequence). This CDR3 is CASSFPGQAPTNEKLFF. The DNA for the CDR3 is TGTGCCAGCAGCTTCCCGGGACAGGCACCAACTAATGAAAAACTGTTTTTT.

The genes are TRBV20-1 and TRBJ1-2; D is unresolved. The ends were cut back, 0 bases at V and 4 bases at J, with 3 bases in the middle. The germline CDR1 and CDR2 sequences are DFQATT and SNEGSKA (reference sequence). The CDR3 totals 11 residues. The CDR3 DNA reads TGCAGTGCTAGAGATGGCTATGGCTACACCTTC. Translation gives CSARDGYGYTF.

The chain carries TRBV6-4 and TRBJ2-3; 7 bases are a match to TRBD2. CDR3 length: 16 residues. From germline, CDR1 is MRHNA and CDR2 SNTAGT. V shed 7 bases, J shed 2 bases, and the junction held 12 bases outside the gene matches. This chain's CDR3 is CASTARAGEATDTQYF. The CDR3 DNA reads TGTGCCAGCACCGCACGGGCGGGAGAGGCCACAGATACGCAGTATTTT.

The chain carries TRBV5-1 and TRBJ2-7, with 13 bases fitting TRBD2. Germline CDR1 reads SGHRS; CDR2 reads YFSETQ. Trimming cost V 3 bases and J 3 bases; bases outside gene matches: 3. The CDR3 sequence is 15 residues long. CDR3 residues: CASSSGTSGIYEQYF. Written as DNA, the CDR3 is TGCGCCAGCAGCTCAGGGACTAGCGGGATCTACGAGCAGTACTTC.

This clone was counted a few times. The CDR3 nucleotides are TGCGCCAGCAGCCAAGCCGGGCGGGGAAGGACGGAGACCCAGTACTTC. This gives the protein CASSQAGRGRTETQYF. J is TRBJ2-5 and V is TRBV4-3; D is perhaps TRBD2 (6 bases). Deletions cut 1 base from V and 5 bases from J, with 17 bases between. There are 16 residues in the CDR3. Germline V CDR1 and CDR2: LGHNA, YSLEER.